This T cell receptor (beta chain) was captured in a study of graft-versus-host responses after intestinal transplantation. Method: immunoSEQ multiplex PCR; TCRdb's copy keeps in-frame clones and lacks some. The table shows some 24,000 clones, with 40% occurring only once. A few counts support this clone. Within the sample, other DNA sequences also encode this same CDR3. The CDR3 totals 13 residues. Trimming cost V 7 bases and J 0 bases, with 11 bases left between them. Germline assignment: CDR1 SGHRS and CDR2 YFSETQ. Sequencing was performed on alloreactive CD4+ T cells from a mixed lymphocyte reaction culture, taken before intestinal transplant. Described subset: CFSE-low proliferating T cells sorted from roughly 6-day pre-transplant mixed lymphocyte reaction (GvH or HvG direction). This clonotype was obtained from a human patient who received an intestinal transplant. The V gene is TRBV5-1, the J gene TRBJ2-7; no clear D. CDR3 protein: CASGSGASYEQYF. The CDR3, as DNA: TGCGCCAGCGGATCGGGTGCCTCCTACGAGCAGTACTTC. Filled out from reference TRBV5-1 and TRBJ2-7, the complete variable domain reads KAGVTQTPRYLIKTRGQQVTLSCSPISGHRSVSWYQQTPGQGLQFLFEYFSETQRNKGNFPGRFSGRQFSNSRSEMNVSTLELGDSALYLCASGSGASYEQYFGPGTRLTVT.